The T cell receptor beta chain described here comes from a study of identical twins. TCRdb re-derived calls from the 5' RACE reads in MiXCR, one entry per CDR3 protein. Here the sample spans some 710,000 distinct CDR3 sequences, around 5.7% being singletons. The CDR3 sequence is 17 residues long. In germline, CDR1 is KGHDR, CDR2 SFDVKD. With 9 bases removed from V and 0 bases from J, the gap between germline ends came to 17 bases. The sequence derives from a man between 18 and 29 years old in good health. This chain connects TRBV24-1 to TRBJ2-6; D is possibly TRBD2 (5 bases). Sequencing input: naive T cells sorted from blood. In DNA form, the CDR3 reads TGTGCCACCCTAGGGCGGGTGGCGAGCTCTGGGGCCAACGTCCTGACTTTC. It yields the protein CATLGRVASSGANVLTF.